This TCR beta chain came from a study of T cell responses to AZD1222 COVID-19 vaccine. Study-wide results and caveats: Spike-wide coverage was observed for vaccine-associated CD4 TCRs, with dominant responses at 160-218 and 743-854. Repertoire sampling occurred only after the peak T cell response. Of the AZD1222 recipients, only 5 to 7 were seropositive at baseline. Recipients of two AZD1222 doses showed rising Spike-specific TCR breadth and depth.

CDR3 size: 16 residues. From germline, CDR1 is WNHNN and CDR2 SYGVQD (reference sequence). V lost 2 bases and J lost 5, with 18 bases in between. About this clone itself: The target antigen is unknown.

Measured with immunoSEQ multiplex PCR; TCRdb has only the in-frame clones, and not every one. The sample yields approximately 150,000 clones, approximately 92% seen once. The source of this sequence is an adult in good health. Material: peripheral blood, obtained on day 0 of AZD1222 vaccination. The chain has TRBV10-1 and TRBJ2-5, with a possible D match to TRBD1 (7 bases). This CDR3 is CASSEGSGGGLETQYF. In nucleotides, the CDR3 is TGCGCCAGCAGTGAGGGGTCAGGGGGAGGTCTGGAGACCCAGTACTTC.